These 8 T cell receptor beta chains came from one sample sequenced in a study of CXCR3-negative and CXCR3-positive naive CD8 T cells (dated by TCRdb to the late 2010s). The instrument was a NextSeq 550. The Human TCR Profiling Kit (MiLaboratory) was used to prepare UMI-labeled 5' RACE TRB cDNA libraries. TCRdb reprocessed the public reads and reports one entry per CDR3 protein sequence, without DNA. This sample's table lists some 39,000 distinct CDR3 sequences. Of the sample, around 2% falls within the top ten clones. Specimen: naive CXCR3- CD8+ T cells from blood. This sample's cell subset or site label indicates: CD45RO-CCR7+CD27+CD95- naive CD8+ T cells lacking CXCR3 (TNR3-). These receptors all come from a human donor in good health. Some clones in this sample may be carry-over from other donors' samples.

The V and J genes are TRBV9 and TRBJ1-1; as DNA is missing, the TRBD1 call by TCRdb cannot be tested. Germline V gives CDR1 SGDLS, CDR2 YYNGEE. This CDR3 spans 15 amino acids. CDR3 sequence: CASSSDSGTGTEAFF.

V and J are TRBV12-3 or TRBV12-4 and TRBJ2-7; the TCRdb D gene call, TRBD1, has no DNA to confirm it. The CDR3 length is 13 residues. The CDR3 region is CASSRVTTYEQYF.

This sequence joins TRBV2 and TRBJ1-5. From germline, CDR1 is SNHLY and CDR2 FYNNEI. The CDR3 sequence is 15 residues long. CDR3 loop: CASSNLDGPRQPQHF.

The chain couples TRBV6-2 or TRBV6-3 to TRBJ2-1. Germline-derived CDR1 and CDR2 are MNHEY and SVGEGT. The length of the CDR3 is 17 residues. The CDR3 spells CASSEYHSDSPYNEQFF.

The chain combines TRBV19 with TRBJ2-4; TCRdb reports TRBD2, a call that lacks DNA to check it against. In germline, CDR1 is LNHDA, CDR2 SQIVND (reference sequence). The CDR3 spans 15 residues. The CDR3 reads CASSMGTSGGSIQYF.

The CDR3: CASSQVRDRGDNEQFF. J is TRBJ2-1 and V is TRBV4-1; the D call of TRBD1 rests on TCRdb alone, since no DNA is present to check it. The length of the CDR3 is 16 residues. Per germline, CDR1 MGHRA and CDR2 YSYEKL.

The genes are TRBV29-1 and TRBJ1-1. Germline V gene data show CDR1 as SQVTM and CDR2 as ANQGSEA. The CDR3 totals 11 residues. The CDR3 here is CSVEENTEAFF.

The chain has TRBV15 and TRBJ2-2. The CDR3 runs to 16 residues. The germline V gene encodes CDR1 LNHNV and CDR2 YYDKDF (reference sequence). The CDR3 protein is CATSRASDGKTGELFF.